This T cell receptor beta chain appears in the sequencing data of a study of response to subunit inactivated influenza vaccine. Findings of the study overall: The authors suggested that every seasonal influenza vaccination recruits few new T cells.

The CDR3 contains 16 residues. The germline V and J ends were trimmed by 6 bases and 0 bases, with 18 bases remaining between them. Germline values: CDR1 MNHEY, CDR2 SVGEGT. With regard to this clonotype: What it recognizes is unknown.

TCRdb fed the RT-PCR reads into MiXCR, producing one record per CDR3 protein. This sample has about 780,000 distinct CDR3 sequences, with approximately 17% found just once. The receptor's source is a man in his forties or fifties who received an inactivated influenza vaccine. The rearrangement uses TRBV6-2 or TRBV6-3 and TRBJ2-7; D possibly corresponds to TRBD1 (6 bases). This sample comprised PBMCs from blood, obtained less than 6 days after vaccination. The CDR3 DNA follows: TGTGCCAGCAGCCTTTCCCAGGGACACCCCTCCTACGAGCAGTACTTC. Protein: CASSLSQGHPSYEQYF.